This T cell receptor beta chain derives from a study of cytomegalovirus exposure and HLA in healthy donors. Overall study findings and caveats: In the analysis, some V segments, TRBV6-2 and TRBV6-3 included, were excluded as indistinguishable.

Amplification used 60 Vbeta primers and 13 Jbeta primers. This table comes from immunoSEQ multiplex PCR, and its TCRdb copy is limited to in-frame clones, with some not included. The sample holds approximately 110,000 clones; about 78% are singletons and the top ten take about 7.9%. The germline gives CDR1 MNHEY, CDR2 SVGAGI. CDR3 length equals 13 residues. V was trimmed by 9 bases and J by 7 bases, leaving 16 bases between them. About this clone: The antigen remains unidentified.

The chain carries TRBV6-5 and TRBJ1-5, with D possibly being TRBD1 (5 bases). The origin of this receptor is a woman aged 40 to 49 in good health and CMV-seropositive. The sequenced sample consisted of PBMCs. The CDR3 DNA sequence: TGTGCCAGTGGGGGGGACCGTCGGCAGCCCCAGCATTTT. This translates into CASGGDRRQPQHF.